Listed below are T cell receptor beta chains from one sample, sequenced in a study of immune heterogeneity within non-small cell lung tumors. Each CDR3 protein is one row after TCRdb ran MiXCR on the multiplex PCR reads. The sample lists about 4,500 distinct CDR3 sequences, roughly 25% occurring once. Source material: lung tumor tissue. Source of these receptors: a man aged 55 to 70 with non-small cell lung cancer. Both conserved end residues are part of each CDR3. The order of the fields is clone size, D gene, J gene, V gene, CDR3 protein, CDR3 DNA. The D gene is left open where the match is weak. The listing skips clone size in some rows; elsewhere it reads once, few, many or a size class.

NA	NA	TRBJ1-3	TRBV11-2	CASRLQGSGNTIYF	TGTGCCAGCAGGTTACAGGGATCAGGAAACACCATATATTTT
NA	NA	TRBJ1-3	TRBV7-2	CASSPLTAPGFSSGNTIYF	TGTGCCAGCAGCCCCCTCACGGCCCCGGGGTTTAGCTCTGGAAACACCATATATTTT
few	NA	TRBJ1-1	TRBV20-1	CSARDRGLNTEAFF	TGCAGTGCTAGAGACAGGGGATTGAACACTGAAGCTTTCTTT
NA	TRBD2	TRBJ2-7	TRBV9	CASSVGAGGPGEQYF	TGTGCCAGCAGCGTAGGTGCGGGAGGGCCCGGCGAGCAGTACTTC
few	TRBD2	TRBJ2-1	TRBV7-2	CASSKGRGDEQFF	TGTGCCAGCAGCAAGGGGAGGGGCGATGAGCAGTTCTTC
NA	NA	TRBJ1-1	TRBV29-1	CSVGGGMNTEAFF	TGCAGCGTTGGGGGTGGTATGAACACTGAAGCTTTCTTT
NA	TRBD1	TRBJ2-2	TRBV2	CASSPNRGDTGELFF	TGTGCCAGCTCTCCCAACAGGGGGGACACCGGGGAGCTGTTTTTT
few	NA	TRBJ1-5	TRBV27	CASSFSGPNQPQHF	TGTGCCAGCAGTTTTTCGGGGCCTAATCAGCCCCAGCATTTT
NA	NA	TRBJ1-4	TRBV7-9	CASTDKCEKLFF	TGTGCCAGCACCGACAAATGCGAAAAACTGTTTTTT
few	TRBD2	TRBJ2-7	TRBV9	CASSAGGGPSYEQYF	TGTGCCAGCAGCGCGGGGGGGGGCCCTTCCTACGAGCAGTACTTC
medium-sized	NA	TRBJ2-7	TRBV6-1	CASRQDSSPYEQYF	TGTGCCAGCAGACAGGACAGTAGTCCCTACGAGCAGTATTTC
medium-sized	TRBD1	TRBJ1-1	TRBV28	CASSLISGTGTTEAFF	TGTGCCAGCAGCTTAATATCCGGGACAGGGACTACTGAAGCTTTCTTT
NA	NA	TRBJ1-1	TRBV5-5	CASSFRGDNTEAFF	TGTGCCAGCAGCTTCAGGGGCGATAACACTGAAGCTTTCTTT
medium-sized	NA	TRBJ1-1	TRBV28	CASLRWQTKEAFF	TGTGCCAGCCTAAGATGGCAGACAAAAGAAGCTTTCTTT
few	TRBD1	TRBJ2-1	TRBV15	CATSRRDRGRSLYNEQFF	TGTGCCACCAGCCGCCGGGACAGGGGGCGTAGCCTCTACAATGAGCAGTTCTTC
NA	NA	TRBJ2-3	TRBV6-2/TRBV6-3	CASSRRDTDTQYF	TGTGCCAGCAGCCGCCGGGACACAGATACGCAGTATTTT
NA	TRBD2	TRBJ2-1	TRBV15	CATSRLAASSYNEQFF	TGTGCCACCAGTCGACTAGCGGCCAGCTCCTACAATGAGCAGTTCTTC
medium-sized	TRBD1	TRBJ2-3	TRBV5-1	CASSRTGTGGTDTQYF	TGCGCCAGCAGCCGTACCGGGACAGGGGGTACAGATACGCAGTATTTT
few	TRBD1	TRBJ2-1	TRBV20-1	CSAHRGHYNEQFF	TGCAGTGCTCACAGGGGGCACTACAATGAGCAGTTCTTC
medium-sized	NA	TRBJ1-3	TRBV9	CASSVEGHSGNTIYF	TGTGCCAGCAGCGTAGAAGGACACTCTGGAAACACCATATATTTT
few	NA	TRBJ2-7	TRBV10-3	CATILDLAEVPYEQYF	TGTGCCACCATTCTCGACTTAGCGGAGGTCCCCTACGAGCAGTACTTC
NA	TRBD1	TRBJ2-4	TRBV28	CASSNRGPKDIQYF	TGTGCCAGCAGCAACAGGGGCCCGAAGGACATTCAGTACTTC
NA	TRBD1	TRBJ2-2	TRBV7-8	CASSGGAGGAVGELFF	TGTGCCAGCAGCGGAGGGGCAGGGGGCGCGGTCGGGGAGCTGTTTTTT
NA	TRBD1	TRBJ1-4	TRBV6-1	CASSRTGDEKLFF	TGTGCCAGCAGTCGGACAGGCGATGAAAAACTGTTTTTT
few	NA	TRBJ2-7	TRBV11-2	CASSLVQDDQYF	TGTGCCAGCAGCTTAGTTCAGGACGATCAGTACTTC
NA	TRBD1	TRBJ1-2	TRBV2	CASRWTGDYGYTF	TGTGCCAGCAGATGGACAGGAGATTATGGCTACACCTTC
medium-sized	TRBD1	TRBJ1-1	TRBV2	CASSMTGSVNTEAFF	TGTGCCAGCAGTATGACAGGGTCGGTGAACACTGAAGCTTTCTTT